Ten or more counts support the clone carrying this T cell receptor (beta chain). Antigen specificity is unknown. Anyone with autoimmune disease history or systemic immunosuppression was excluded. The data were obtained in a study of OX40 agonist ivuxolimab in advanced cancers. Study-wide context: Prior therapy, whether anti-PD-1, anti-PD-L1 or anti-CTLA-4, was allowed, and about 39% had some. General study findings and limits: The 0.1-3.0 mg/kg partial responders had among the lowest clonal expansion.

Measured with immunoSEQ multiplex PCR; TCRdb has only the in-frame clones, and not every one. The data hold approximately 26,000 clones, with just under 80% observed a single time. Trimming removed 4 bases from V and 0 bases from J, with 7 bases in between. CDR3 size: 13 residues. CDR1 is MNHEY, CDR2 SMNVEV, per germline (reference sequence). The chain couples TRBV27 to TRBJ2-7; D may be TRBD2 (6 bases). The clonotype comes from an adult with an advanced solid tumor such as melanoma, head and neck, liver or kidney cancer. Sample: CD4+ or CD8+ T cells sorted from blood, taken in a trial of the OX40 agonist ivuxolimab. The CDR3 DNA sequence: TGTGCCAGCAGTTACGGGGGCTCCTACGAGCAGTACTTC. It translates to CASSYGGSYEQYF.